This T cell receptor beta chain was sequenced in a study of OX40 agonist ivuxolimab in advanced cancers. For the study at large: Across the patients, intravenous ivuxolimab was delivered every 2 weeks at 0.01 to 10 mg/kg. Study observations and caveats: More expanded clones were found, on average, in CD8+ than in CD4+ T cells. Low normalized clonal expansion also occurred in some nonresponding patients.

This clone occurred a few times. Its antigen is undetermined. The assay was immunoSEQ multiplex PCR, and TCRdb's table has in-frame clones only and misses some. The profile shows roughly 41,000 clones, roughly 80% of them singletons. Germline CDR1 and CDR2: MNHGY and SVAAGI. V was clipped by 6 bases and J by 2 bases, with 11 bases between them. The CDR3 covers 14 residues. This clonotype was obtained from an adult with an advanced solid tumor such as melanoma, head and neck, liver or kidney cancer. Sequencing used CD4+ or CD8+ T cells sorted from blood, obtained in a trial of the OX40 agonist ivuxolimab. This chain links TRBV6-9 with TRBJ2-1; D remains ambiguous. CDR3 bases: TGTGCCAGCAGGCCGGAGTATCCCTACAATGAGCAGTTCTTC. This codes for CASRPEYPYNEQFF.